The 22 T cell receptor beta chains in this list originate from one sample, sequenced in a study of shared T cell receptors in the human thymus. The protocol was immunoSEQ multiplex PCR, while the TCRdb copy is restricted to in-frame clones and leaves out a portion. Of 600,000 to 900,000 clones in the sample, roughly 85% were seen once. This sample was also put to use in a study of human thymus T cells.

The sample taken for sequencing was thymocytes. All receptors come from a girl less than two years old with a congenital heart defect.

The chain couples TRBV27 to TRBJ2-1, with 7 bases fitting TRBD2. CDR3 size: 15 residues. Unmatched junction bases numbered 5, after V lost 4 bases and J lost 2 bases. Germline V gene data show CDR1 as MNHEY and CDR2 as SMNVEV (reference sequence). In DNA, the CDR3 is TGTGCCAGCAGTTCATCTGGACTAGCCTACAATGAGCAGTTCTTC. Amino acid sequence: CASSSSGLAYNEQFF.

Only one count was recorded for this clone. V is TRBV7-8 and J is TRBJ1-6; 7 bases line up with TRBD1. V was clipped by 5 bases and J by 13 bases; unmatched bases: 17. CDR1 SGHVS and CDR2 FQNEAQ come from the germline V gene. This CDR3 has 16 residues. For the CDR3, the DNA is TGTGCCAGCAGCGCAGGGGACGACAGGGCCGAGGGTCCCCTCCACTTT. Residues: CASSAGDDRAEGPLHF. The entire variable domain, with the rest obtained from reference TRBV7-8 and TRBJ1-6, is as follows: GAGVSQSPRYKVAKRGQDVALRCDPISGHVSLFWYQQALGQGPEFLTYFQNEAQLDKSGLPSDRFFAERPEGSVSTLKIQRTQQEDSAVYLCASSAGDDRAEGPLHFGNGTRLTVT.

This chain joins TRBV7-9 and TRBJ1-5; D not resolved. The CDR3 spans 14 residues. Between the trimmed V and J ends, which lost 3 bases and 3 bases, there was a span of 9 bases. CDR1 SEHNR and CDR2 FQNEAQ come from the germline V gene (reference sequence). CDR3 in amino acids: CASSFRELNQPQHF. The DNA of the CDR3 is TGTGCCAGCAGCTTCCGGGAGCTCAATCAGCCCCAGCATTTT. Looking up the rest from reference TRBV7-9 and TRBJ1-5 gives the full variable domain: DTGVSQNPRHKITKRGQNVTFRCDPISEHNRLYWYRQTLGQGPEFLTYFQNEAQLEKSRLLSDRFSAERPKGSFSTLEIQRTEQGDSAMYLCASSFRELNQPQHFGDGTRLSIL.

The genes are TRBV29-1 and TRBJ1-2, with a tentative D call TRBD1 (5 bases). CDR1 and CDR2 (germline): SQVTM, ANQGSEA. This CDR3 has 11 residues. V lost 7 bases and J 4 bases, leaving 10 bases between the germline ends. CDR3 DNA: TGCAGCGCTCGACAGCGCTATGGCTACACCTTC. Its protein is CSARQRYGYTF.

The chain is built from TRBV4-1 and TRBJ2-1; 7 nucleotides match TRBD2. Germline CDR1 MGHRA, CDR2 YSYEKL. J lost 10 bases, V lost 5 bases, and 17 bases had no gene match. CDR3 length equals 16 residues. The CDR3 nucleotides are TGCGCCAGCAGCAAGACCCAGCGGGGCCGGGCAAGGGAGCAGTTCTTC. Protein sequence: CASSKTQRGRAREQFF.

J is TRBJ1-1 and V is TRBV6-4, with D possibly TRBD1 on 5 matching bases. Germline loops: CDR1 MRHNA, CDR2 SNTAGT. The length of the CDR3 is 19 residues. V was shortened by 8 bases and J by 3 bases, with 31 bases between the two germline ends. CDR3 protein: CASAYLLFAPEGEDTEAFF. As DNA, the CDR3 is TGTGCCAGCGCGTATCTCCTTTTTGCCCCCGAAGGGGAAGACACTGAAGCTTTCTTT.

The rearrangement joins TRBV7-3 to TRBJ2-2; D remains ambiguous. Between the trimmed V and J ends, which lost 2 bases and 3 bases, there was a span of 7 bases. CDR1 is SGHTA, CDR2 FQGTGA, per germline. The CDR3 totals 14 residues. CDR3 loop: CASSLQAYTGELFF. The CDR3 bases are TGTGCCAGCAGCTTACAGGCATACACCGGGGAGCTGTTTTTT.

A note on this clone: The limits of the CDR3 on the DNA are not certain, so only TCRdb's listed CDR3 is given. This chain uses TRBV27 with TRBJ1-6; TRBD1 is the table's D call, not checked against the DNA. Germline values: CDR1 MNHEY, CDR2 SMNVEV (reference sequence). Counting both end residues, the CDR3 totals 16 amino acids. The CDR3: CASSLGMGAPGGPLHF.

The gene calls are TRBV4-2 and TRBJ1-2, with D unclear. CDR1 is LGHNA, CDR2 YNFKEQ, per germline. The CDR3 sequence is 14 residues long. Trimming removed 3 bases from V and 5 bases from J, with 13 bases in between. This CDR3 reads CASSHPQARYGYTF. The CDR3 DNA reads as TGTGCCAGCAGCCATCCGCAAGCTCGGTATGGCTACACCTTC.

The chain has TRBV4-3 and TRBJ2-5, with a possible D match to TRBD1 (6 bases). Per the germline V gene, CDR1 is LGHNA and CDR2 is YSLEER. The CDR3 runs 18 residues. Between the trimmed V and J ends, which lost 0 bases and 5 bases, there was a span of 22 bases. The CDR3 DNA reads as TGCGCCAGCAGCCAAGATCTGAGTAAGGCAGGGGCGGGTGAGACCCAGTACTTC. Its translation is CASSQDLSKAGAGETQYF.

The table lists this clone with a count of one. This sequence joins TRBV27 and TRBJ2-7; TRBD1 is a possible D gene (6 bases). The CDR3 covers 13 residues. The germline CDR1 and CDR2 sequences are MNHEY and SMNVEV (reference sequence). Trimming left V 6 bases short and J 2 bases short, with 11 bases between. The CDR3 sequence is CASRRQATYEQYF. The CDR3 DNA reads as TGTGCCAGCAGGAGACAGGCCACCTACGAGCAGTACTTC.

Regarding this clone: Germline is not matched at one junction end, which may reflect a read error. The CDR3 DNA is TGCGCCAGCAGCTTTAAGGAGACAAACGTAAGGTACCCCGGGGTCTTC. Residues: CASSFKETNVRYPGVF. The chain joins TRBV5-1 to TRBJ2-1, with a possible D match to TRBD2 (5 bases). Germline CDR1 and CDR2: SGHRS and YFSETQ. The CDR3 extends over 16 amino acids.

The rearrangement links TRBV29-1 to TRBJ1-1, with 8 bases identical to TRBD1. Germline values: CDR1 SQVTM, CDR2 ANQGSEA. The CDR3 is made up of 14 amino acids. With 8 bases clipped from V and 7 bases from J, the junction kept 15 bases outside the gene matches. This CDR3 is CSTSDRGLHFEAFF. DNA of the CDR3: TGCAGCACCTCCGACAGGGGACTTCACTTTGAAGCTTTCTTT. The full variable domain, its missing parts supplied by reference TRBV29-1 and TRBJ1-1, is SAVISQKPSRDICQRGTSLTIQCQVDSQVTMMFWYRQQPGQSLTLIATANQGSEATYESGFVIDKFPISRPNLTFSTLTVSNMSPEDSSIYLCSTSDRGLHFEAFFGQGTRLTVV.

This clone showed up just once. V usage is TRBV27 and J usage is TRBJ2-5; 10 bases fit TRBD1. Germline V gives CDR1 MNHEY, CDR2 SMNVEV (reference sequence). V trimming: 5 bases; J trimming: 7 bases; junction bases outside the gene matches: 16. This CDR3 has 17 residues. CDR3 sequence: CASSPPDGQGGSGTQYF. The CDR3 nucleotides read TGTGCCAGCAGTCCACCCGACGGACAGGGGGGGAGTGGGACCCAGTACTTC.

V usage is TRBV11-2 and J usage is TRBJ2-5, with 7 bases fitting TRBD1. Looked up from germline, CDR1 is SGHAT and CDR2 is FQNNGV. The CDR3 consists of 15 residues. Trimming removed 3 bases from V and 4 bases from J; junction bases left unmatched: 8. CDR3 DNA: TGTGCCAGCAGCTTCCCACCAGGGGGTGCAGAGACCCAGTACTTC. The encoded protein is CASSFPPGGAETQYF.

The chain carries TRBV7-2 and TRBJ2-5; D perhaps matches TRBD2 (9 bases). Germline V lookup: CDR1 SGHTA, CDR2 FQGNSA. CDR3 length: 18 residues. V was cut by 3 bases and J by 0 bases, with 20 bases left in between. CDR3 sequence reads: CASSLGQAGGSYQETQYF. CDR3 in DNA: TGTGCCAGCAGCTTGGGACAGGCGGGAGGGTCGTACCAAGAGACCCAGTACTTC.

This clone came up a few times. This chain uses TRBV14 with TRBJ1-1; D is unresolved. V lost 0 bases and J lost 0, with 11 bases in between. Germline CDR1 SGHDN, CDR2 FVKESK. The CDR3 has 16 residues. Written as DNA, the CDR3 is TGTGCCAGCAGCCAAGAACAGCTTCTATTGAACACTGAAGCTTTCTTT. Translated: CASSQEQLLLNTEAFF.

The CDR3 DNA reads as TGTGCCAGCAGCTTAGTCGTGGAAGCGGGGGGGCCCAATGAGCAGTTCTTC. This codes for CASSLVVEAGGPNEQFF. This chain joins TRBV7-6 and TRBJ2-1, with 10 bases aligning to TRBD2. With V trimmed by 1 base and J by 6 bases, 9 bases remained unmatched. Germline CDR1 SGHVS, CDR2 FNYEAQ. This CDR3 is built from 17 residues.

This chain uses TRBV4-1 with TRBJ1-4, with D perhaps TRBD1 (5 bases). Trimming took off 2 bases at V and 6 bases at J, with 31 bases between the two ends. Germline V gene data show CDR1 as MGHRA and CDR2 as YSYEKL. The CDR3 runs 21 residues. In nucleotides, the CDR3 is TGCGCCAGCAGCCAAAAGTCCGGAAGGGGCGCGTCTCGTCTTAGGGATGAAAAACTGTTTTTT. This translates into CASSQKSGRGASRLRDEKLFF.

This rearrangement joins TRBV15 to TRBJ2-3; 8 nucleotides match TRBD1. The V segment lost 3 bases and the J segment 6 bases; nucleotides outside the gene matches: 8. The CDR3 sequence is 15 residues long. Germline loops: CDR1 LNHNV, CDR2 YYDKDF (reference sequence). CDR3 amino acids: CATSRRQGYVDTQYF. The CDR3 DNA reads TGTGCCACCAGCAGGCGACAGGGGTATGTGGATACGCAGTATTTT.

This chain uses TRBV5-4 with TRBJ1-6; no clear D gene. The CDR3 covers 16 residues. The germline gives CDR1 SGHNT, CDR2 YYREEE (reference sequence). Trimming took off 4 bases at V and 10 bases at J, with 21 bases between the two ends. Here the CDR3 reads CASSRGGRTLGSPLHF. In DNA form, the CDR3 reads TGTGCCAGCAGCCGAGGAGGACGGACCTTAGGATCACCCCTCCACTTT.

This clone has a handful of counts. V gene TRBV9 combines with J gene TRBJ1-1; 9 positions agree with TRBD1. Per the germline V gene, CDR1 is SGDLS and CDR2 is YYNGEE. There are 15 residues in the CDR3. J was trimmed by 10 bases and V by 4 bases; bases with no gene match: 14. The CDR3 spells CASSQASGTGSTAFF. The CDR3 nucleotides are TGTGCCAGCAGCCAAGCATCCGGGACAGGGTCTACAGCTTTCTTT.